Listed here are 7 T cell receptor beta chains from one sample, sequenced in a study of T-cell reconstitution after alpha-beta-depleted transplantation in children. Molecular barcoding with unique molecular identifiers was used for the TCRbeta library. TCRdb re-called the PCR reads with MiXCR, one entry per CDR3 protein. The data show 200,000 to 250,000 distinct CDR3 sequences, about 24% seen once. The specimen comprised PBMCs, mostly from graft donor cells, sampled 360 days after TCRalphabeta/CD19-depleted stem cell transplant. These receptors originate from a female patient aged 2-15 years who had a stem cell transplant for congenital amegakaryocytic thrombocytopenia, so the T cells may come from the graft donor.

The rearrangement uses TRBV7-2 and TRBJ2-1; the D is unclear. The germline V gene encodes CDR1 SGHTA and CDR2 FQGNSA. CDR3 length: 12 amino acids. The germline V and J ends were trimmed by 5 bases and 10 bases, with 12 bases remaining between them. The CDR3 coding sequence is TGTGCCAGCAGCCCCCCCGCCTCGGAGCAGTTCTTC. It translates to CASSPPASEQFF.

This chain links TRBV25-1 with TRBJ2-1; 11 bases line up with TRBD2. Germline trimming cut 8 bases from V and 8 bases from J; bases unmatched to any gene: 17. CDR1 and CDR2 from the germline V gene are MGHDK and SYGVNS. The CDR3 length is 17 residues. CDR3 residues: CASGLDSGRAHVDEQFF. In nucleotides, the CDR3 is TGTGCCAGCGGACTAGATAGCGGGAGGGCCCACGTCGATGAGCAGTTCTTC.

This clonotype appeared many times. V usage is TRBV28 and J usage is TRBJ2-1, with 8 bases identical to TRBD2. Per the germline V gene, CDR1 is MDHEN and CDR2 is SYDVKM. The J segment lost 0 bases and the V segment lost 6 bases, leaving 10 bases of the junction unmatched. The CDR3 has 17 amino acids. The CDR3 nucleotides read TGTGCCAGCAGCCAACATAGCGGGAAGAGCTCCTACAATGAGCAGTTCTTC. Residues: CASSQHSGKSSYNEQFF. Filled out from reference TRBV28 and TRBJ2-1, the complete variable domain reads DVKVTQSSRYLVKRTGEKVFLECVQDMDHENMFWYRQDPGLGLRLIYFSYDVKMKEKGDIPEGYSVSREKKERFSLILESASTNQTSMYLCASSQHSGKSSYNEQFFGPGTRLTVL.

CDR3: CASSTQGLRYEQYF. DNA for the CDR3: TGTGCCAGCAGCACACAGGGGCTAAGATACGAGCAGTACTTC. This sequence joins TRBV12-3 or TRBV12-4 and TRBJ2-7; 7 nucleotides align to TRBD1. J lost 4 bases, V lost 6 bases, and 9 bases had no gene match. CDR3 length: 14 amino acids.

In its sample, this clonotype was seen a few times. The rearrangement joins TRBV29-1 to TRBJ1-2, with no clear D. Germline CDR1 SQVTM, CDR2 ANQGSEA. The ends were cut back, 1 base at V and 0 bases at J, with 0 bases in the middle. The CDR3 extends over 11 amino acids. The CDR3 spells CSVEANYGYTF. DNA for the CDR3: TGCAGCGTTGAAGCTAACTATGGCTACACCTTC. Full variable domain (remainder filled in from reference TRBV29-1 and TRBJ1-2): SAVISQKPSRDICQRGTSLTIQCQVDSQVTMMFWYRQQPGQSLTLIATANQGSEATYESGFVIDKFPISRPNLTFSTLTVSNMSPEDSSIYLCSVEANYGYTFGSGTRLTVV.

This chain uses TRBV19 with TRBJ1-1; TRBD1 might be the D (5 bases). Germline values: CDR1 LNHDA, CDR2 SQIVND (reference sequence). The V gene lost 2 bases and the J gene lost 4 bases, with 8 bases spanning the gap. This CDR3 is 13 amino acids long. This chain's CDR3 is CASSIKGRTEAFF. The CDR3 nucleotides read TGTGCCAGTAGTATAAAGGGACGCACTGAAGCTTTCTTT.

The rearrangement links TRBV20-1 to TRBJ2-3, with D possibly being TRBD2 (6 bases). Germline CDR1 reads DFQATT; CDR2 reads SNEGSKA (reference sequence). The CDR3 loop spans 14 amino acids. Trimming pared 1 base from V and 1 base from J, leaving 9 bases between. The CDR3 here is CSARGGTGTDTQYF. The DNA of the CDR3 is TGCAGTGCTAGAGGCGGGACTGGCACAGATACGCAGTATTTT.